This entry features one T cell receptor (beta chain) sequence. The CDR3 contains 15 residues. The V gene lost 2 bases and the J gene lost 1 base, with 12 bases spanning the gap. Germline CDR1 is SGHNT and CDR2 is YYREEE (reference sequence). The data derive from a study of a mutant IDH1 vaccine in newly diagnosed glioma. This sample's time point: baseline, week 1 (first vaccination visit). The sample's treatment: pre-vaccination baseline after standard-of-care therapy. The donors' diagnosis was new WHO grade 3 or 4 astrocytoma that was IDH1-mutant and ATRX-lost. Clones were read by immunoSEQ multiplex PCR, and TCRdb kept only the in-frame ones, dropping some. This table has roughly 32,000 clones, about 80% appearing once.

The chain links TRBV5-4 to TRBJ1-1, with TRBD1 as a possible D gene (5 bases). This receptor was obtained from a man aged 50 or older with glioma. Some clones in this sample may be carry-over from other donors' samples. The material was peripheral blood mononuclear cells (PBMCs), obtained from a glioma patient treated with radiotherapy, temozolomide or both. The CDR3, as DNA: TGTGCCAGCAGCTTAGGGACCAAGTCGAACACTGAAGCTTTCTTT. It is translated as CASSLGTKSNTEAFF.